The 6 T cell receptor beta chains below were found in one sample sequenced in a study of blood T cells in healthy people across ages. The second PCR ran about 6 to 12 cycles with a sample-barcoded 5' primer and J-beta primers. Using its own MiXCR run on the 5' RACE reads, TCRdb lists one record per CDR3 protein. The data hold about 800,000 distinct CDR3 sequences, with approximately 25% observed a single time. The data also belong to a second study, concerning T cells of mothers and their children.

The sequencing sample was made of blood. These receptors originate from a boy aged 5-17 years in good health.

This clonotype occurred a few times. V usage is TRBV29-1 and J usage is TRBJ2-3, with TRBD1 identical over 7 bases. CDR1 is SQVTM, CDR2 ANQGSEA, per germline. This CDR3 region has 16 residues. The ends lost 0 bases at V and 5 bases at J; junction bases unmatched: 11. The CDR3 coding sequence is TGCAGCGTTGAAGATCAAAAGGGGACAGAGCGAGATACGCAGTATTTT. Its translation: CSVEDQKGTERDTQYF.

This clonotype has more than one count but fewer than ten. The rearrangement links TRBV9 to TRBJ2-2; possible D gene TRBD2, 5 bases. Germline V gene data show CDR1 as SGDLS and CDR2 as YYNGEE. The CDR3 has 15 residues. The V and J ends lost 0 bases and 7 bases respectively, with 13 bases between them. Here the CDR3 DNA reads TGTGCCAGCAGCGTAGTCCCTAGCCCAGGCGGGGAGCTGTTTTTT. Its translation: CASSVVPSPGGELFF. Full variable domain (remainder filled in from reference TRBV9 and TRBJ2-2): DSGVTQTPKHLITATGQRVTLRCSPRSGDLSVYWYQQSLDQGLQFLIQYYNGEERAKGNILERFSAQQFPDLHSELNLSSLELGDSALYFCASSVVPSPGGELFFGEGSRLTVL.

This clonotype was picked up a small number of times. The rearrangement joins TRBV4-3 to TRBJ1-4; D call uncertain. Germline V gene data show CDR1 as LGHNA and CDR2 as YSLEER. The CDR3 has 16 residues. The ends were cut back, 1 base at V and 3 bases at J, with 12 bases in the middle. CDR3 in amino acids: CASSQGYEQANEKLFF. CDR3 in DNA: TGCGCCAGCAGCCAAGGATATGAGCAGGCTAATGAAAAACTGTTTTTT.

This clonotype came up a few times. The rearrangement uses TRBV7-2 and TRBJ2-6; TRBD1 might be the D (5 bases). Germline CDR1 SGHTA, CDR2 FQGNSA. This CDR3 has 15 residues. The germline V and J ends were trimmed by 5 bases and 4 bases, with 12 bases remaining between them. This CDR3 reads CASSITGVGANVLTF. DNA of the CDR3: TGTGCCAGCAGCATTACAGGTGTCGGGGCCAACGTCCTGACTTTC.

A few counts support this clonotype. The genes are TRBV7-3 and TRBJ2-1, with 10 bases fitting TRBD1. This CDR3 spans 14 amino acids. CDR1 and CDR2 from the germline V gene are SGHTA and FQGTGA. After removal of 4 bases from V and 6 bases from J, the junction contained 3 bases not matched to a gene. CDR3 nucleotide sequence: TGTGCCAGCAGCTATAGGACAGGGGGCAATGAGCAGTTCTTC. Translated: CASSYRTGGNEQFF.

The rearrangement uses TRBV11-2 and TRBJ2-7; a weak D match, TRBD2 (7 bases). This CDR3 is built from 13 residues. V was trimmed by 10 bases and J by 1 base, leaving 14 bases between them. Germline V gives CDR1 SGHAT, CDR2 FQNNGV. As DNA, the CDR3 is TGTGCCACCAAAAGGGGGGGGTCCTACGAGCAGTACTTC. This translates into CATKRGGSYEQYF.